A single sample gave rise to the 13 T cell receptor beta chains below, sequenced in a study of CD8 T cells in acute hepatitis C reinfection. Indicated time point: naive CD8 control sorted from an acute-time-point sample. Libraries were prepared by immunoSEQ multiplex PCR; TCRdb keeps only in-frame clonotypes and omits some of them. This table holds tens of thousands of clones, approximately 83% found once. The sequencing input was naive CD8+ T cells from PBMCs. The receptors were gathered from a woman younger than 35 who spontaneously cleared hepatitis C infection.

The sample holds one count of this clone. The rearrangement links TRBV29-1 to TRBJ1-4; weak D call: TRBD1 (5 bases). The V gene's germline CDR1 is SQVTM and CDR2 ANQGSEA. The V and J ends lost 8 bases and 0 bases respectively, with 10 bases between them. CDR3 length: 13 residues. The DNA for the CDR3 is TGCAGCATCAGGGTGGCAACTAATGAAAAACTGTTTTTT. As protein: CSIRVATNEKLFF.

The chain links TRBV29-1 to TRBJ1-2; D may be TRBD1 (6 bases). The ends were cut back, 6 bases at V and 4 bases at J, with 15 bases in the middle. The length of the CDR3 is 13 residues. Germline V gene lookup returns CDR1 SQVTM and CDR2 ANQGSEA. CDR3 bases: TGCAGCGTGGCAGGGGCTCCCATCTATGGCTACACCTTC. Translated: CSVAGAPIYGYTF.

The chain uses TRBV20-1 and TRBJ2-1; D call uncertain. Trimming cost V 5 bases and J 11 bases, with 10 bases left between them. The CDR3 is made up of 10 amino acids. Germline V gene lookup returns CDR1 DFQATT and CDR2 SNEGSKA (reference sequence). The CDR3 DNA sequence: TGCAGTGCTCCAAGTGGGAAGCAGTTCTTC. This codes for CSAPSGKQFF.

The chain couples TRBV7-9 to TRBJ1-5, with D tentatively TRBD1 (6 bases). CDR3 size: 15 residues. V shed 5 bases and J shed 8 bases, with 19 bases lying between them. The germline V gene has CDR1 SEHNR and CDR2 FQNEAQ (reference sequence). The CDR3 sequence: CASSPSGAGVEPQHF. Written as DNA, the CDR3 is TGTGCCAGCAGCCCCTCGGGGGCCGGGGTAGAGCCCCAGCATTTT.

This clone is a singleton in its sample. The rearrangement links TRBV27 to TRBJ1-2, with D unclear. Germline V gene data show CDR1 as MNHEY and CDR2 as SMNVEV (reference sequence). The V end lost 7 bases, the J end lost 4 bases, and 16 bases lay between the germline ends. The CDR3 loop spans 14 amino acids. CDR3 DNA sequence: TGTGCCAGCAATAAACATCAGCGCCTCTATGGCTACACCTTC. As protein: CASNKHQRLYGYTF.

The table lists this clone with a count of one. This sequence joins TRBV19 and TRBJ2-1; 13 bases are a match to TRBD2. J lost 2 bases, V lost 1 base, and 8 bases had no gene match. In germline, CDR1 is LNHDA, CDR2 SQIVND (reference sequence). The CDR3 extends over 19 amino acids. The CDR3 region is CASSIGAGLAGVPYNEQFF. In DNA, the CDR3 is TGTGCCAGTAGTATAGGAGCCGGACTAGCGGGAGTCCCCTACAATGAGCAGTTCTTC. The full variable domain, in which reference TRBV19 and TRBJ2-1 provide the parts outside the CDR3, is DGGITQSPKYLFRKEGQNVTLSCEQNLNHDAMYWYRQDPGQGLRLIYYSQIVNDFQKGDIAEGYSVSREKKESFPLTVTSAQKNPTAFYLCASSIGAGLAGVPYNEQFFGPGTRLTVL.

V is TRBV11-2 and J is TRBJ1-2; possibly TRBD1 for D (6 bases). The CDR3 sequence is 15 residues long. CDR1 is SGHAT and CDR2 is FQNNGV in the germline V gene. With 5 bases removed from V and 2 bases from J, the gap between germline ends came to 15 bases. CDR3 region: CASSTEGDGNYGYTF. CDR3 sequence (DNA): TGTGCCAGCAGCACAGAGGGGGACGGAAACTATGGCTACACCTTC.

The chain recombines TRBV7-6 with TRBJ2-3; TRBD2 matches 10 bases. V lost 5 bases and J lost 2; bases outside the gene matches: 13. This CDR3 contains 18 residues. CDR1 is SGHVS and CDR2 is FNYEAQ in the germline V gene. The CDR3 DNA sequence: TGTGCCAGCAGCCCCTTTTTGAGCGGGAGGGCCAACACAGATACGCAGTATTTT. This gives the protein CASSPFLSGRANTDTQYF.

The V call is TRBV7-6, the J call TRBJ2-5; 7 nucleotides agree with TRBD1. J was trimmed by 3 bases and V by 5 bases; bases with no gene match: 15. The CDR3 consists of 17 residues. Germline V gives CDR1 SGHVS, CDR2 FNYEAQ. The CDR3 reads CASSQPRLTGSEETQYF. The CDR3 coding sequence is TGTGCCAGCAGCCAACCCCGACTGACAGGGTCCGAAGAGACCCAGTACTTC.

Only a few counts were recorded for this clone. The genes are TRBV2 and TRBJ2-2; no definite D call. This CDR3 contains 13 residues. The germline V gene has CDR1 SNHLY and CDR2 FYNNEI. Deletions cut 3 bases from V and 5 bases from J, with 7 bases between. CDR3 DNA: TGTGCCAGCAGTGACCGTCAAACCGGGGAGCTGTTTTTT. It translates to CASSDRQTGELFF. Full variable domain (missing parts from reference TRBV2 and TRBJ2-2): EPEVTQTPSHQVTQMGQEVILRCVPISNHLYFYWYRQILGQKVEFLVSFYNNEISEKSEIFDDQFSVERPDGSNFTLKIRSTKLEDSAMYFCASSDRQTGELFFGEGSRLTVL.

This chain connects TRBV4-1 to TRBJ2-3, with a tentative D call TRBD2 (6 bases). The V gene lost 7 bases and the J gene lost 4 bases, with 12 bases spanning the gap. CDR3 length: 13 amino acids. Looked up from germline, CDR1 is MGHRA and CDR2 is YSYEKL. CDR3 protein: CASMWEEADTQYF. The CDR3 bases are TGCGCCAGCATGTGGGAGGAGGCAGATACGCAGTATTTT.

This sequence joins TRBV18 and TRBJ1-1, with TRBD1 as a possible D gene (5 bases). The CDR3 is 15 amino acids. The V end lost 2 bases, the J end lost 0 bases, and 10 bases lay between the germline ends. Germline V gene sequence: CDR1 KGHSH, CDR2 LQKENI. The CDR3 sequence: CASSPSKGLNTEAFF. CDR3 DNA: TGTGCCAGCTCACCATCAAAGGGGTTGAACACTGAAGCTTTCTTT.

V gene TRBV30 combines with J gene TRBJ2-7; no reliable D call. Between the trimmed V and J ends, which lost 1 base and 0 bases, there was a span of 13 bases. The CDR3 contains 15 residues. The germline gives CDR1 GTSNPN, CDR2 SVGIG (reference sequence). The CDR3 sequence is CAWSGYAASSYEQYF. The CDR3 nucleotides are TGTGCCTGGAGTGGATACGCAGCCTCCTCCTACGAGCAGTACTTC. The full variable domain, with the rest looked up from reference TRBV30 and TRBJ2-7, is SQTIHQWPATLVQPVGSPLSLECTVEGTSNPNLYWYRQAAGRGLQLLFYSVGIGQISSEVPQNLSASRPQDRQFILSSKKLLLSDSGFYLCAWSGYAASSYEQYFGPGTRLTVT.